The present T cell receptor (beta chain) was sequenced within a study of CXCR3-negative and CXCR3-positive naive CD8 T cells. Across the whole study: Across all libraries, TRB reads numbered around 140 million, with about 1.5 +/- 0.3 million in each library.

UMI labels and 5' RACE were used to prepare the TRB cDNA libraries. TCRdb reanalyzed the 5' RACE reads, giving one entry per CDR3 protein sequence and no DNA. The sample table sets out fewer than 65,000 distinct CDR3 sequences. As concerns this clonotype: Antigen unknown.

Among CD8+ T cells, naive ones were CD45RO-CCR7+CD27+CD95-. CDR1 and CDR2 from the germline V gene are MDHEN and SYDVKM. The CDR3 has 14 residues. Study-level results: The TRBV-TRBJ usage of naive CXCR3-negative and CXCR3-positive cells was similar, but that of memory cells differed. CXCR3-positive naive cells had TRB CDR3s that were more hydrophobic than CXCR3-negative naive cells had.

The specimen sequenced was naive CXCR3+ CD8+ T cells from blood. Subset here: CD45RO-CCR7+CD27+CD95- naive CD8+ T cells expressing CXCR3 (TNR3+). This receptor was identified in a human donor in good health. Some clones in this sample may be carry-over from other donors' samples. This chain uses TRBV28 with TRBJ2-5; TCRdb designates TRBD2, a call that cannot be tested without DNA. The CDR3 protein is CASSYPSRSETQYF.